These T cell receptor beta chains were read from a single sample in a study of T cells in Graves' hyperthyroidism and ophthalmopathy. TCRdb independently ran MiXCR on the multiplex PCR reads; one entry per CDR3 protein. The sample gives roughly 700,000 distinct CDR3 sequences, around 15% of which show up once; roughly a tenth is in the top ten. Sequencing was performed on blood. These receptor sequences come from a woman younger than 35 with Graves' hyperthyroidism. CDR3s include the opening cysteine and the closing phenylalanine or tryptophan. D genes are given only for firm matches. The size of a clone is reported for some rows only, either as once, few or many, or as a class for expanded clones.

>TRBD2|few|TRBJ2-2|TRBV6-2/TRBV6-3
CASNIGRTSGNGELFF
TGTGCCAGCAATATAGGGAGGACTAGCGGGAACGGGGAGCTGTTTTTT
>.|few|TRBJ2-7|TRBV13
CASSLRGGSYEQYF
TGTGCCAGCAGCTTGAGGGGGGGAAGCTACGAGCAGTACTTC
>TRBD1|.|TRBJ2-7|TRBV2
CASSWTGPYEQYF
TGTGCCAGCAGCTGGACAGGGCCCTACGAGCAGTACTTC
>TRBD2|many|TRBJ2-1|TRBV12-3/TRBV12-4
CASSLVGGRVGEQFF
TGTGCCAGCAGTTTGGTGGGCGGGAGGGTTGGGGAGCAGTTCTTC
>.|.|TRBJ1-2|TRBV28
CASSSTRIYGYTF
TGTGCCAGCAGTTCCACACGGATCTATGGCTACACCTTC
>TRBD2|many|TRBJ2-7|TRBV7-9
CASSFAGGPVYEQYF
TGTGCCAGCAGCTTCGCGGGAGGGCCGGTTTACGAGCAGTACTTC
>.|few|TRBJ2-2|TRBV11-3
CASSLVQGLTGELFF
TGTGCCAGCAGCTTAGTTCAGGGGCTCACCGGGGAGCTGTTTTTT
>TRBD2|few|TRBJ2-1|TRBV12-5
CASGLTGASGANEQFF
TGTGCTAGTGGTTTGACAGGGGCTAGCGGGGCCAATGAGCAGTTCTTC
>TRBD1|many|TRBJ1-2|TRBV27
CASSLNGQGNYGYTF
TGTGCCAGCAGTTTAAACGGACAGGGGAACTATGGCTACACCTTC
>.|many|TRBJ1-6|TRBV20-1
CSARARGNSPLHF
TGCAGTGCTAGAGCCAGGGGTAATTCACCCCTCCACTTT
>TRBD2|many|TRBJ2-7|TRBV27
CASSLGSGSGYEQYF
TGTGCCAGCAGTTTAGGTAGCGGGAGTGGTTACGAGCAGTACTTC
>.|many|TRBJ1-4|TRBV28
CASSSAATGYWEKLFF
TGTGCCAGCAGTTCAGCAGCGACAGGTTATTGGGAAAAACTGTTTTTT
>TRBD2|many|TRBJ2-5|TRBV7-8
CASSFFGTSGRANGETQYF
TGTGCCAGCAGCTTTTTTGGGACTAGCGGGAGGGCCAACGGGGAGACCCAGTACTTC
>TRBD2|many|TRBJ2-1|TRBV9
CASSALAGSYNEQFF
TGTGCCAGCAGCGCCCTAGCGGGAAGTTACAATGAGCAGTTCTTC
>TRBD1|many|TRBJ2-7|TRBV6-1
CASSAATGVDEQYF
TGTGCCAGCAGTGCCGCGACAGGGGTGGACGAGCAGTACTTC
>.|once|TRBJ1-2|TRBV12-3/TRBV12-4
CASSEAGRPATYGYTF
TGTGCCAGCAGTGAAGCGGGGAGGCCAGCTACATATGGCTACACCTTC
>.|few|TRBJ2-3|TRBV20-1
CSAKRSTDTQYF
TGCAGTGCCAAGCGGTCCACAGATACGCAGTATTTT
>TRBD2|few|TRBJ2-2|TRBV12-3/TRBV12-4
CASRYSGSNSGELFF
TGTGCCAGCAGATATAGCGGGAGTAACTCCGGGGAGCTGTTTTTT
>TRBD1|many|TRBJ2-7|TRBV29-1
CSATGRGAYEQYF
TGCAGCGCGACAGGGAGAGGGGCCTACGAGCAGTACTTC
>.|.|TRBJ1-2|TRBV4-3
CASSQDSPLGAGYGYTF
TGCGCCAGCAGCCAAGATAGCCCTCTCGGGGCCGGCTATGGCTACACCTTC
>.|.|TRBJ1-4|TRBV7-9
CASSLERYRGREKLFF
TGTGCCAGCAGCTTAGAAAGATACCGGGGCCGGGAAAAACTGTTTTTT
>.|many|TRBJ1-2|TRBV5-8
CASSLAGDIYGYTF
TGTGCCAGCAGCCTCGCAGGGGACATCTATGGCTACACCTTC
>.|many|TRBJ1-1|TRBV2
CASSERVRRGTEAFF
TGTGCCAGCAGTGAAAGGGTAAGAAGGGGCACTGAAGCTTTCTTT
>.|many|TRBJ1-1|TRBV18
CASSPLPRGTEAFF
TGTGCCAGCTCACCATTACCCAGGGGCACTGAAGCTTTCTTT
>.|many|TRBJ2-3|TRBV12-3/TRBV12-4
CASGGSPEGPGDTQYF
TGTGCCAGCGGTGGGTCCCCTGAAGGCCCCGGGGATACGCAGTATTTT
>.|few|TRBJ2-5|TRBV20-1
CSARSRQGDLMETQYF
TGCAGTGCTAGATCCCGGCAGGGCGATCTTATGGAGACCCAGTACTTC
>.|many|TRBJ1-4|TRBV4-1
CASSPTGKNEKLFF
TGCGCCAGCAGCCCGACAGGCAAGAATGAAAAACTGTTTTTT
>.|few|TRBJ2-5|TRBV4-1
CASSPILQETQYF
TGCGCCAGCAGCCCAATACTCCAAGAGACCCAGTACTTC
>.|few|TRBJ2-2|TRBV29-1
CSGKVDAANTGELFF
TGCAGCGGTAAAGTGGACGCCGCGAACACCGGGGAGCTGTTTTTT
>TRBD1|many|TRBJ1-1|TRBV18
CASSRMTGGYTEAFF
TGTGCCAGCTCACGAATGACAGGGGGGTACACTGAAGCTTTCTTT
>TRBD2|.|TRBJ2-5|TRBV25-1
CASSEWVAGGGETQYF
TGTGCCAGCAGTGAATGGGTAGCGGGAGGGGGAGAGACCCAGTACTTC
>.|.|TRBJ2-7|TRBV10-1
CASSEQQGNEQYF
TGCGCCAGCAGTGAGCAACAGGGAAACGAGCAGTACTTC
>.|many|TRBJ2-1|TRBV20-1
CSAFGGNNEQFF
TGCAGTGCCTTTGGCGGGAACAATGAGCAGTTCTTC
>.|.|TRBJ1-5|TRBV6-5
CASSYSRPGIGQPQHF
TGTGCCAGCAGTTACTCGAGGCCCGGGATCGGTCAGCCCCAGCATTTT
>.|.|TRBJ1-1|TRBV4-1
CASSRQDLNTEAFF
TGCGCCAGCAGCCGACAGGACTTGAACACTGAAGCTTTCTTT
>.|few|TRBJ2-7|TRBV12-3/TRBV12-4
CASSLALWEQYF
TGTGCCAGCAGTTTAGCGCTGTGGGAGCAGTACTTC
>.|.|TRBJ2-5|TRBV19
CASSIAGFVGETQYF
TGTGCCAGTAGTATTGCGGGGTTTGTGGGAGAGACCCAGTACTTC
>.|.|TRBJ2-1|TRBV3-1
CASSPHRGSYNEQFF
TGTGCCAGCAGCCCCCATAGGGGCTCTTACAATGAGCAGTTCTTC
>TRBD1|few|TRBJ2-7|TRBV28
CASSFTTGANEQYF
TGTGCCAGCAGTTTTACGACAGGGGCCAACGAGCAGTACTTC
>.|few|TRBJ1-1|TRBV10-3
CAISDPRGYLNTEAFF
TGTGCCATCAGTGACCCCCGGGGATATTTGAACACTGAAGCTTTCTTT
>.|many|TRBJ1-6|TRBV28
CASKEGSNSPLHF
TGTGCCAGCAAGGAGGGGAGCAATTCACCCCTCCACTTT
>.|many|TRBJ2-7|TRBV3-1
CASSQHYEQYF
TGTGCCAGCAGCCAACACTACGAGCAGTACTTC